This T cell receptor (beta chain) was captured in a study of vaccination effects on CD4 cells after COVID-19. V shed 1 base and J shed 1 base, with 24 bases lying between them. From germline, CDR1 is SGHRS and CDR2 YFSETQ. The CDR3 spans 20 residues. As to this clone: Antigen specificity is unknown.

Ahead of sequencing, the ViraFEST assay grew antigen-specific CD4+ T cells using viral peptide pools. Once cultured for 10 to 11 days, the cells underwent separation to obtain CD4+ T cells. Sequenced by immunoSEQ multiplex PCR; TCRdb stores in-frame clones only, minus some. The repertoire holds tens of thousands of clones, with roughly 80% as singletons. The origin of this receptor is a human donor who received a COVID-19 vaccine. This chain uses TRBV5-1 with TRBJ2-1; no clear D gene. Sequencing was performed on CD4+ T cells from PBMCs cultured with HCoV-229E spike peptides, taken before COVID-19 vaccination. The CDR3: CASSLLGAGGSLGSYNEQFF. CDR3 sequence (DNA): TGCGCCAGCAGCTTGTTGGGCGCTGGTGGGTCTCTGGGGTCCTACAATGAGCAGTTCTTC. The variable domain in full, with the rest retrieved from reference TRBV5-1 and TRBJ2-1, is KAGVTQTPRYLIKTRGQQVTLSCSPISGHRSVSWYQQTPGQGLQFLFEYFSETQRNKGNFPGRFSGRQFSNSRSEMNVSTLELGDSALYLCASSLLGAGGSLGSYNEQFFGPGTRLTVL.